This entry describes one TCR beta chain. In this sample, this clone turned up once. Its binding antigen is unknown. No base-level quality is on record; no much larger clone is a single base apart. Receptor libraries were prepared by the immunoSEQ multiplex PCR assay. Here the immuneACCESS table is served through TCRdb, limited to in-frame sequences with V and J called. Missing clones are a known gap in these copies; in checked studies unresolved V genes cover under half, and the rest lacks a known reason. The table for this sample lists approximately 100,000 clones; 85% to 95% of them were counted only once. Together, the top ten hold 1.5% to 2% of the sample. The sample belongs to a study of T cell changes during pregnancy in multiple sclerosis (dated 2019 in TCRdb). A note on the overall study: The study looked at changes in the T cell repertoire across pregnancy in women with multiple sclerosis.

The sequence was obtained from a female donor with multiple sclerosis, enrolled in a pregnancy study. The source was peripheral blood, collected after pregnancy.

Read as DNA, the sequence is TGTGCCAGCAGTAGGGGACAGAACTATGGCTACACCTTC. Its coded protein is CASSRGQNYGYTF. The chain was built from TRBV27 and TRBJ1-2; 7 of the junction bases match TRBD1. Trimming removed 5 bases from V and 2 bases from J; the gene matches leave 2 bases unexplained. The germline V gene (reference sequence) specifies MNHEY as CDR1 and SMNVEV as CDR2. Taken from cysteine to phenylalanine, the CDR3 has 13 residues. The entry retains the CDR3 DNA only, 39 bases that are in frame from base 1.